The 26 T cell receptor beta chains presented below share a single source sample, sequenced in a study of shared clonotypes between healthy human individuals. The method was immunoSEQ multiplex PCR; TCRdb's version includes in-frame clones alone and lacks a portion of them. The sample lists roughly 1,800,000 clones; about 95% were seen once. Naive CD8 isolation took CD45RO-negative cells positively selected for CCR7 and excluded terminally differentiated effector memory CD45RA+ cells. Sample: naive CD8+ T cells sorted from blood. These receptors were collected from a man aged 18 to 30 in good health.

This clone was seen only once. The CDR3 region has the DNA TGTGCCGGCTTGACAGATACGCAGTATTTT. Protein: CAGLTDTQYF. The chain employs TRBV6-4 and TRBJ2-3; D call uncertain. The germline V and J ends were trimmed by 11 bases and 3 bases, with 6 bases remaining between them. CDR1 is MRHNA, CDR2 SNTAGT, per germline. The CDR3 runs 10 residues.

The CDR3 DNA reads TGTGCCAGCAGCGTAGAAGGGGGAGGTGGCACCGGGGAGCTGTTTTTT. Protein sequence: CASSVEGGGGTGELFF. This chain joins TRBV9 and TRBJ2-2, with D possibly called TRBD1 or TRBD2 (6 bases each). The CDR3 sequence is 16 residues long. The V end was cut by 0 bases, the J end by 4 bases, with 13 bases between. The germline CDR1 and CDR2 sequences are SGDLS and YYNGEE.

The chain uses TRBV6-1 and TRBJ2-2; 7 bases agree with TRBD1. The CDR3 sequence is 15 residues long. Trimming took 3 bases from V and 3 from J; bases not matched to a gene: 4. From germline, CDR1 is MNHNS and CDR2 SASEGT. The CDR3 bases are TGTGCCAGCAGTGACCGGGACAGATACACCGGGGAGCTGTTTTTT. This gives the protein CASSDRDRYTGELFF.

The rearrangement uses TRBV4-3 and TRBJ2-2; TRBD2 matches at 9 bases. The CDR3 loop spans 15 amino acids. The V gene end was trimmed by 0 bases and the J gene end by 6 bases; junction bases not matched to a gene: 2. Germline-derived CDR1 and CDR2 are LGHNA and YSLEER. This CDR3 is CASSQEAGGAGELFF. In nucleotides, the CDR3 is TGCGCCAGCAGCCAAGAGGCGGGAGGGGCCGGGGAGCTGTTTTTT.

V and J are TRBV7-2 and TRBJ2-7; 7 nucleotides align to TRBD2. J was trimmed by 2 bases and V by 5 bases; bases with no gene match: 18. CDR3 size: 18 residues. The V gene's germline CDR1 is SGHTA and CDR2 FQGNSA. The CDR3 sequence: CASSDHPPLTSRAYEQYF. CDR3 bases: TGTGCCAGCAGCGATCATCCCCCCCTGACTAGCAGAGCCTACGAGCAGTACTTC. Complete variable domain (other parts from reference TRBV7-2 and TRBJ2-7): GAGVSQSPSNKVTEKGKDVELRCDPISGHTALYWYRQSLGQGLEFLIYFQGNSAPDKSGLPSDRFSAERTGGSVSTLTIQRTQQEDSAVYLCASSDHPPLTSRAYEQYFGPGTRLTVT.

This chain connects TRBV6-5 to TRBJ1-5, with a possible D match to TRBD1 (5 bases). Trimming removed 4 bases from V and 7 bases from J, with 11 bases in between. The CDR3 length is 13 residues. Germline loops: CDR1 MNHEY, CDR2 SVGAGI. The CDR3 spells CASSSGGLQPQHF. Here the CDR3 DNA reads TGTGCCAGCAGTTCCGGGGGACTCCAGCCCCAGCATTTT.

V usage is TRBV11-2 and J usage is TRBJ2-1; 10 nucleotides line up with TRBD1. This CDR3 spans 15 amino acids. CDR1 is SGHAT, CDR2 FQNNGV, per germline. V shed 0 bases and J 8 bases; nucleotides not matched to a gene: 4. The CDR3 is CASSLDPTGGDEQFF. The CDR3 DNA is TGTGCCAGCAGCTTAGATCCGACAGGGGGCGATGAGCAGTTCTTC.

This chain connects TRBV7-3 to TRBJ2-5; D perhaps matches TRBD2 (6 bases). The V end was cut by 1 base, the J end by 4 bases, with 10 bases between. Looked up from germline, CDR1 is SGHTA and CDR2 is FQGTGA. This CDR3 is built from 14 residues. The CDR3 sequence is CASSLIGLPETQYF. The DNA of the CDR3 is TGTGCCAGCAGCTTAATAGGACTACCAGAGACCCAGTACTTC.

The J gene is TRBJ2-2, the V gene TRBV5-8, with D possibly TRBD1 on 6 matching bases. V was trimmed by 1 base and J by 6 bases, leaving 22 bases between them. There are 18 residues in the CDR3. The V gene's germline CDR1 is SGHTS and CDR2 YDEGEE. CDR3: CASSLRQGSVDIAGELFF. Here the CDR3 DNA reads TGTGCCAGCAGCTTGCGTCAGGGGAGTGTGGATATCGCCGGGGAGCTGTTTTTT.

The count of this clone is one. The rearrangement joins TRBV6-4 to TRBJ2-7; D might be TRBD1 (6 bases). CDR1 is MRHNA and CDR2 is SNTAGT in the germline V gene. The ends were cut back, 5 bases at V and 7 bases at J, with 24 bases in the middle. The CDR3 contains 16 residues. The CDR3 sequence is CASSPPPTGLRKEQYF. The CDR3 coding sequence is TGTGCCAGCAGTCCCCCACCGACAGGACTGCGGAAAGAGCAGTACTTC.

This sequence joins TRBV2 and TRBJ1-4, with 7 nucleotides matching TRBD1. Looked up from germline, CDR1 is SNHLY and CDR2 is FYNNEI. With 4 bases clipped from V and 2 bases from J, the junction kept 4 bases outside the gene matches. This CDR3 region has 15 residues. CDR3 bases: TGTGCCAGCAGTGGACAGGGAGTCACTAATGAAAAACTGTTTTTT. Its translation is CASSGQGVTNEKLFF.

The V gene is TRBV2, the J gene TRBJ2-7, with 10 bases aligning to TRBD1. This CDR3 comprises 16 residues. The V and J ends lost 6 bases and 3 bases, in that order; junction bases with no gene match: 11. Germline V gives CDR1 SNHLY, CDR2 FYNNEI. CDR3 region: CASRPPGQGRDYEQYF. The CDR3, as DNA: TGTGCCAGCAGACCACCGGGACAGGGGAGGGACTACGAGCAGTACTTC.

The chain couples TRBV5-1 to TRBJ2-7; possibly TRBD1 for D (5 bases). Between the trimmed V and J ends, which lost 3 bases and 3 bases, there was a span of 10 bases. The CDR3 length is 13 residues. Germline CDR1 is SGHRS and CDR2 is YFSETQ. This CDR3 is CASSWTTGYEQYF. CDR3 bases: TGCGCCAGCAGCTGGACAACAGGCTACGAGCAGTACTTC. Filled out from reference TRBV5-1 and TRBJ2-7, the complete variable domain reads KAGVTQTPRYLIKTRGQQVTLSCSPISGHRSVSWYQQTPGQGLQFLFEYFSETQRNKGNFPGRFSGRQFSNSRSEMNVSTLELGDSALYLCASSWTTGYEQYFGPGTRLTVT.

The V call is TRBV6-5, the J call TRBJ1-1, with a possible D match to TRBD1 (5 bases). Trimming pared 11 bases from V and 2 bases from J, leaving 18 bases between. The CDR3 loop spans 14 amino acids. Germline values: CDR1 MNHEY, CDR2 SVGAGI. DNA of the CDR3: TGTGCCTCCGGAGCCGGGGCATTAAACACTGAAGCTTTCTTT. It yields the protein CASGAGALNTEAFF.

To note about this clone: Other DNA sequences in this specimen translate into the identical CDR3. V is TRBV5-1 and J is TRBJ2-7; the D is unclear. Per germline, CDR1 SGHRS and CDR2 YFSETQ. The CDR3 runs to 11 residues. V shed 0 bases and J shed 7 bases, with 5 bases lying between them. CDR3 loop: CASSLGQEQYF. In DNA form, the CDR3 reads TGCGCCAGCAGCTTGGGACAAGAGCAGTACTTC.

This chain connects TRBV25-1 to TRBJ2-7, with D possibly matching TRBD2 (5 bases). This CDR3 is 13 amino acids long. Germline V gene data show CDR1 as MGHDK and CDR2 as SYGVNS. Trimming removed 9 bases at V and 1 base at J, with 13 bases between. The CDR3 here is CASIQRGSYEQYF. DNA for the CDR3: TGTGCCAGTATTCAACGGGGATCCTACGAGCAGTACTTC.

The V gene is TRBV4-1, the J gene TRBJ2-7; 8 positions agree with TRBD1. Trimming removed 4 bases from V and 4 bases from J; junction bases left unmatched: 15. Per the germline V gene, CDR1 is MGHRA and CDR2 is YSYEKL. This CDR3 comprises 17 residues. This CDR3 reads CASSLQGTGDRLYEQYF. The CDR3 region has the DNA TGCGCCAGCAGCCTGCAAGGGACAGGCGACCGTCTTTACGAGCAGTACTTC.

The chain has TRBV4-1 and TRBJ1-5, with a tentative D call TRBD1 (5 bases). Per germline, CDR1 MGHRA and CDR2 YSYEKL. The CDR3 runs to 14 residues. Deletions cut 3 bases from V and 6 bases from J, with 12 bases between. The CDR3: CASSQGPSGQPQHF. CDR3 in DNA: TGCGCCAGCAGCCAGGGACCTTCGGGTCAGCCCCAGCATTTT.

DNA for the CDR3: TGTGCCATCAGTGAGTCGTCAGACGTTCTCACCTACGAGCAGTACTTC. Protein product: CAISESSDVLTYEQYF. V usage is TRBV10-3 and J usage is TRBJ2-7; D is unresolved. Trimming removed 0 bases from V and 2 bases from J, with 14 bases in between. In germline, CDR1 is ENHRY, CDR2 SYGVKD. The CDR3 runs to 16 residues.

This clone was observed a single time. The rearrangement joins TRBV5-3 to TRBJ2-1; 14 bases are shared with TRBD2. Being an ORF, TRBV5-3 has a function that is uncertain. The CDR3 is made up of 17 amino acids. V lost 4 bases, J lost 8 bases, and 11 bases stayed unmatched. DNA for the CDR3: TGTGCCAGAAGCCTAGGGACTAGCGGGGGCCCCCGGGATGAGCAGTTCTTC. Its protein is CARSLGTSGGPRDEQFF.

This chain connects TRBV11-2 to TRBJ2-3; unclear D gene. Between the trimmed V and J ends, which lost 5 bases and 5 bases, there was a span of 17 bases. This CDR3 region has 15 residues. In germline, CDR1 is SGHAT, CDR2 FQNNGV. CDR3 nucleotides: TGTGCCAGCAGCCCCCTATTACAAGTAGGAGATACGCAGTATTTT. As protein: CASSPLLQVGDTQYF.

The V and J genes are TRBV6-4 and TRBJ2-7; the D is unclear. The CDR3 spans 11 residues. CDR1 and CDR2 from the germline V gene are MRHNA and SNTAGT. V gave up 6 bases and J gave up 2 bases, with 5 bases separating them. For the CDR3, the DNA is TGTGCCAGCAGAAGACCCTACGAGCAGTACTTC. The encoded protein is CASRRPYEQYF.

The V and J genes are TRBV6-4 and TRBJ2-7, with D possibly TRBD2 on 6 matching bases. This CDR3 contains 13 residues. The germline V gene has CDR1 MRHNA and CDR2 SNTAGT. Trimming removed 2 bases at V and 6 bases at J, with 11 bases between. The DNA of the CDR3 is TGTGCCAGCAGTGACAGGGTGGGAGGCGAGCAGTACTTC. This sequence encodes CASSDRVGGEQYF.

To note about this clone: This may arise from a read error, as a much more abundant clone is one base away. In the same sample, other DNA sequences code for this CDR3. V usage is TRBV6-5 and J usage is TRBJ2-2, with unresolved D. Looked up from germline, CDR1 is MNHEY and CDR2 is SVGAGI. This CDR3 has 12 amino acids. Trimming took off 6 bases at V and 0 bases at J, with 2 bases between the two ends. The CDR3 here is CASSANTGELFF. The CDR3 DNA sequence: TGTGCCAGCAGCGCGAACACCGGGGAGCTGTTTTTT.

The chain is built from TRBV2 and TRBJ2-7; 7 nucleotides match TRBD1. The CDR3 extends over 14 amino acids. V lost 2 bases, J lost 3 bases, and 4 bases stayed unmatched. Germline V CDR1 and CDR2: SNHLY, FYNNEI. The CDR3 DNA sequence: TGTGCCAGCAGTGAAAACAGGGGTGACTACGAGCAGTACTTC. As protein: CASSENRGDYEQYF.

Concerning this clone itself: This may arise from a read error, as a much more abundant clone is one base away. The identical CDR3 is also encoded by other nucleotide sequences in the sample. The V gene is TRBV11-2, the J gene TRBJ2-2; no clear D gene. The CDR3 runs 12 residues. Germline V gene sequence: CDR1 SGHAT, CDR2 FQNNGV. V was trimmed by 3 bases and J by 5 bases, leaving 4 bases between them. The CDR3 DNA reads TGTGCCAGCAGCTTCGGGACCGGGGAGCTGTTTTTT. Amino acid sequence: CASSFGTGELFF.